The count of the clone carrying this T cell receptor (beta chain) is one. This record belongs to a study of OX40 agonist ivuxolimab in advanced cancers. Study at large: Patients assigned to dose escalation were diagnosed with hepatocellular carcinoma, melanoma, renal cell or head and neck cancer. Past anti-PD-1, anti-PD-L1 or anti-CTLA-4 therapy was accepted, and roughly 38% had received some.

Patients with a history of autoimmune disease or on systemic immunosuppression were excluded. With V trimmed by 4 bases and J by 9 bases, 13 bases remained unmatched. Looked up from germline, CDR1 is SEHNR and CDR2 is FQNEAQ (reference sequence). This CDR3 contains 16 residues. Clones were sequenced by immunoSEQ multiplex PCR, and TCRdb holds only the in-frame ones, with some missing. The sample yields approximately 59,000 clones, roughly nine tenths seen once. The source was CD4+ or CD8+ T cells sorted from blood, collected in a trial of the OX40 agonist ivuxolimab. The chain is built from TRBV7-9 and TRBJ2-1, with TRBD2 matching 9 bases. This TCR derives from an adult with an advanced solid tumor such as melanoma, head and neck, liver or kidney cancer. CDR3 bases: TGTGCCAGCAGCTCGAAGACGGTAGCGGGGGCATTTGAGCAGTTCTTC. Amino acids: CASSSKTVAGAFEQFF.